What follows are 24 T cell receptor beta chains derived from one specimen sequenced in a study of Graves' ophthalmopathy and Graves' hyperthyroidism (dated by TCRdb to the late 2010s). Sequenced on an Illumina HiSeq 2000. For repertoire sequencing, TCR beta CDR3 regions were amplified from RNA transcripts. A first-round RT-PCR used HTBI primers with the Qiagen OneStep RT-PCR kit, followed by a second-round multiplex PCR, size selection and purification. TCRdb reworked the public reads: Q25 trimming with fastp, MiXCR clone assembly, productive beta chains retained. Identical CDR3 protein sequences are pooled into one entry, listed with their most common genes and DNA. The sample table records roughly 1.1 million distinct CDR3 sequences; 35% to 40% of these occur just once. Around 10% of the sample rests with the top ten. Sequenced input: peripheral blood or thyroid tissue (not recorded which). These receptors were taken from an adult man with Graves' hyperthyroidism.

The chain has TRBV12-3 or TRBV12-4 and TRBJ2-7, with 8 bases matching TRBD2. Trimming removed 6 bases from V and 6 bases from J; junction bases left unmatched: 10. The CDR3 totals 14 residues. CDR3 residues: CASRAQTSAREQYF. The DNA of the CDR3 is TGTGCCAGCAGAGCTCAGACTAGCGCGCGCGAGCAGTACTTC.

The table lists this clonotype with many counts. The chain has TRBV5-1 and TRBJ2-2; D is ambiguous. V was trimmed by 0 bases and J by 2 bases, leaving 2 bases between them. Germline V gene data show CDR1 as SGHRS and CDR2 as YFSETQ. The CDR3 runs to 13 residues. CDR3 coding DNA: TGCGCCAGCAGCTTGGACAACACCGGGGAGCTGTTTTTT. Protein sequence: CASSLDNTGELFF. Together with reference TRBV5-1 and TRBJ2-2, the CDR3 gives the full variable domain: KAGVTQTPRYLIKTRGQQVTLSCSPISGHRSVSWYQQTPGQGLQFLFEYFSETQRNKGNFPGRFSGRQFSNSRSEMNVSTLELGDSALYLCASSLDNTGELFFGEGSRLTVL.

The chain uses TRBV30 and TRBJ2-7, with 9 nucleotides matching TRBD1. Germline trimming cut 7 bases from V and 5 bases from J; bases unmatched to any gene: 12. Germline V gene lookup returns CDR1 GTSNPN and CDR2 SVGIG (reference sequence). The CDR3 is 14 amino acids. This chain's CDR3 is CASGNRGRLDEQYF. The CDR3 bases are TGTGCCTCAGGGAACAGGGGGCGCTTGGACGAGCAGTACTTC.

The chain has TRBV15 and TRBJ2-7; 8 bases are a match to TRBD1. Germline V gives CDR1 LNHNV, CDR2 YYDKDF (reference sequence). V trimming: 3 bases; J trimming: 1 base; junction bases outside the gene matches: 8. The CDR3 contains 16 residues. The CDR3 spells CATSSERGTGSYEQYF. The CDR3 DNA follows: TGTGCCACCAGCAGTGAAAGGGGGACAGGATCCTACGAGCAGTACTTC.

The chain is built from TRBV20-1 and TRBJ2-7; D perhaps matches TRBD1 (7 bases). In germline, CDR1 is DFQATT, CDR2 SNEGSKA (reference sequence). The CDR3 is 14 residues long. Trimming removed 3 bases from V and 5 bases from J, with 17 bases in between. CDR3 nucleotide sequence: TGCAGTGCTAGGGGGGTCAGGGGGGCGGACGAGCAGTACTTC. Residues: CSARGVRGADEQYF.

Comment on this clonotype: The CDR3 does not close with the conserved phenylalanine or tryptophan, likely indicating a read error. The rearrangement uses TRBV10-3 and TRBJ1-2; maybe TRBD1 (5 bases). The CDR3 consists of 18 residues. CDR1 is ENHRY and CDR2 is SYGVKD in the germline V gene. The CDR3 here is CAISVLAHRPNSNYGYTL. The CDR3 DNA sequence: TGTGCCATTAGTGTGTTAGCCCACAGGCCCAACTCGAACTATGGCTACACCCTC.

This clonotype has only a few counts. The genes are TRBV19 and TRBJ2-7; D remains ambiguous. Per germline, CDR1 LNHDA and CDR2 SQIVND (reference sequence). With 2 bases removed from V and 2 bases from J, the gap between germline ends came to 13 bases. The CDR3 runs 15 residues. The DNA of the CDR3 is TGTGCCAGTAGTATAAGGACCGATCCAACCTACGAGCAGTACTTC. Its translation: CASSIRTDPTYEQYF.

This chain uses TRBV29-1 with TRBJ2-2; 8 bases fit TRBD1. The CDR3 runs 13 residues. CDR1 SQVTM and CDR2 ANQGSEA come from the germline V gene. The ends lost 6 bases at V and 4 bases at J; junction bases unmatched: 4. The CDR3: CSVRQGSTGELFF. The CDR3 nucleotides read TGCAGCGTCAGACAGGGGTCCACCGGGGAGCTGTTTTTT.

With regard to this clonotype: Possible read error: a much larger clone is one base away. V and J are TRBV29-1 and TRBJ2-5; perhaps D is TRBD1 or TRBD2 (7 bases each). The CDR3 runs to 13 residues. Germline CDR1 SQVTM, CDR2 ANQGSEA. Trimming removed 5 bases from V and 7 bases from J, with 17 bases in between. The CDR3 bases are TGCAGCGTTCGGCCAGGGGGGGCAGGGACCCAGTACTTC. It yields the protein CSVRPGGAGTQYF.

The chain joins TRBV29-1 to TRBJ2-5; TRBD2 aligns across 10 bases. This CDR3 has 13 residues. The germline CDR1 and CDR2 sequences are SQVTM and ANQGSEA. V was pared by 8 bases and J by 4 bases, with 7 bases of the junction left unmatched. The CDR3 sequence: CSLGSGGRETQYF. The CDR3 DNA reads TGCAGCTTAGGTAGCGGGGGGCGAGAGACCCAGTACTTC. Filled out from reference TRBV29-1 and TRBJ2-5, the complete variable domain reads SAVISQKPSRDICQRGTSLTIQCQVDSQVTMMFWYRQQPGQSLTLIATANQGSEATYESGFVIDKFPISRPNLTFSTLTVSNMSPEDSSIYLCSLGSGGRETQYFGPGTRLLVL.

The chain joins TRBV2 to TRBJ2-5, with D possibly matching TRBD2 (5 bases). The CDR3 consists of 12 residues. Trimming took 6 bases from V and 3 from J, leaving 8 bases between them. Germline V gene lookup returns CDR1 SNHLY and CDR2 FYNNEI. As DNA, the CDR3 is TGTGCCAGCAGGGAGGATGAAGAGACCCAGTACTTC. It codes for CASREDEETQYF.

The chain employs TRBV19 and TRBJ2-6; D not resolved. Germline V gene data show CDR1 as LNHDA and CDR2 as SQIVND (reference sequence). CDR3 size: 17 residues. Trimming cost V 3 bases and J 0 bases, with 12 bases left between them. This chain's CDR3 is CASSIRVEYSGANVLTF. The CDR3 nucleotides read TGTGCCAGTAGTATCCGCGTGGAGTACTCTGGGGCCAACGTCCTGACTTTC. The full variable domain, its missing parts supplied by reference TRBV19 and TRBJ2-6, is DGGITQSPKYLFRKEGQNVTLSCEQNLNHDAMYWYRQDPGQGLRLIYYSQIVNDFQKGDIAEGYSVSREKKESFPLTVTSAQKNPTAFYLCASSIRVEYSGANVLTFGAGSRLTVL.

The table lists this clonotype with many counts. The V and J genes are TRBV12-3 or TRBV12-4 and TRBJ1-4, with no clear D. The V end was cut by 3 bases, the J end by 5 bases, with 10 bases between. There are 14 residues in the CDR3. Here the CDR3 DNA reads TGTGCCAGCAGTTTGGAATCCGGAAATGAAAAACTGTTTTTT. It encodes CASSLESGNEKLFF.

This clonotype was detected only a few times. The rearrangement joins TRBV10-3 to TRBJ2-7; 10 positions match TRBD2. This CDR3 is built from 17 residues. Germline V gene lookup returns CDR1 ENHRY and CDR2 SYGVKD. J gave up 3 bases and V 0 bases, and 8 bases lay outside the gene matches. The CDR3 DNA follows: TGTGCCATCAGTGAGTCTACCCGAGCGGGAGGGTACTACGAGCAGTACTTC. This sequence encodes CAISESTRAGGYYEQYF.

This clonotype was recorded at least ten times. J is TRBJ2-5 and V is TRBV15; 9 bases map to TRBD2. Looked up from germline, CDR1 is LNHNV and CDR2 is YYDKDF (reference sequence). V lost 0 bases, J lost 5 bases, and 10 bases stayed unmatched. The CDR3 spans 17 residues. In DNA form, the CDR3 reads TGTGCCACCAGCAGAGATGTTGGGCGGGGGGGCGAGGAGACCCAGTACTTC. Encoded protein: CATSRDVGRGGEETQYF.

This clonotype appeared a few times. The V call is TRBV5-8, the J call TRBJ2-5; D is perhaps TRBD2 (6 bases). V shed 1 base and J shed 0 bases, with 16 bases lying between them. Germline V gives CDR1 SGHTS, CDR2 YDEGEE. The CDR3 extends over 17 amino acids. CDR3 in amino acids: CASSLSSGTADQETQYF. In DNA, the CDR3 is TGTGCCAGCAGCTTGAGCTCCGGGACTGCCGACCAAGAGACCCAGTACTTC.

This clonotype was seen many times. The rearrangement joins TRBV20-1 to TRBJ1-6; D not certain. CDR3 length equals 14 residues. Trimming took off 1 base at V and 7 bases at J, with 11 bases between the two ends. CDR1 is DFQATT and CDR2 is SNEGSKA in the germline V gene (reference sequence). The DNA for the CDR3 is TGCAGTGCTAGAGCGGATTCGATCAATTCACCCCTCCACTTT. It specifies CSARADSINSPLHF.

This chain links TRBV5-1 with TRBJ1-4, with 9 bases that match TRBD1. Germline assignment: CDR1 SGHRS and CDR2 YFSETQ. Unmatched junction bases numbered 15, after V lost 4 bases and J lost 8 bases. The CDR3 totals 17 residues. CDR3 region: CASSTGGQGPRGEKLFF. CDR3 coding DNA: TGCGCCAGCAGCACTGGGGGACAGGGACCCCGAGGCGAAAAACTGTTTTTT.

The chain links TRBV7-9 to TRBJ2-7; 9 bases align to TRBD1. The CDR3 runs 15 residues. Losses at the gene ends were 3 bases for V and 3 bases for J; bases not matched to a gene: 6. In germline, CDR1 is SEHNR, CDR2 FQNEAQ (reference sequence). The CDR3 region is CASSFEGQGGYEQYF. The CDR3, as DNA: TGTGCCAGCAGCTTCGAGGGACAGGGAGGCTACGAGCAGTACTTC.

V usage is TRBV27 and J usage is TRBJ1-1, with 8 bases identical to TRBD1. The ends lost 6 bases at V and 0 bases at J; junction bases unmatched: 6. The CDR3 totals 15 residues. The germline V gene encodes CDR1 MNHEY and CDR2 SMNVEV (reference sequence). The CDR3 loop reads CASSGTGWMNTEAFF. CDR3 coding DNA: TGTGCCAGCAGCGGGACAGGTTGGATGAACACTGAAGCTTTCTTT.

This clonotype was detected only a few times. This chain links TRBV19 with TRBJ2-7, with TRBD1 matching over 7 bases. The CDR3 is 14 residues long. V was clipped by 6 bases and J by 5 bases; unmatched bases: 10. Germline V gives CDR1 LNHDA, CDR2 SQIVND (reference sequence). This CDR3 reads CASSYTGAGNEQYF. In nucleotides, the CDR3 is TGTGCCAGTAGCTATACAGGGGCAGGAAACGAGCAGTACTTC.

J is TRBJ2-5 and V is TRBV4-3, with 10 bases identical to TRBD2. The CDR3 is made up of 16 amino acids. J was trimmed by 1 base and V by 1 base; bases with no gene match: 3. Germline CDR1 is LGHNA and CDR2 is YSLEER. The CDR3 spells CASSQVQRGGQETQYF. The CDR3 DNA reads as TGCGCCAGCAGCCAAGTGCAGCGGGGGGGCCAAGAGACCCAGTACTTC.

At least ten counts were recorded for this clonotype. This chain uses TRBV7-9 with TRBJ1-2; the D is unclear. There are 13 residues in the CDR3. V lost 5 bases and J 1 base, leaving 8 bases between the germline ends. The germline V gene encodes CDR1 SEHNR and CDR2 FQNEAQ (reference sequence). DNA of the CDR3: TGTGCCAGCAGCCCTGGAGATAACTATGGCTACACCTTC. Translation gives CASSPGDNYGYTF.

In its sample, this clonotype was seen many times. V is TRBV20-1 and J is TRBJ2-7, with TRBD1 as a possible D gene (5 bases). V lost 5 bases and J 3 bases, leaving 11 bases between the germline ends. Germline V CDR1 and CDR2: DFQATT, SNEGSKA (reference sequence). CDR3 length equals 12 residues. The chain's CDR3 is CSADRPNYEQYF. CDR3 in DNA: TGCAGTGCTGACAGACCCAACTACGAGCAGTACTTC.